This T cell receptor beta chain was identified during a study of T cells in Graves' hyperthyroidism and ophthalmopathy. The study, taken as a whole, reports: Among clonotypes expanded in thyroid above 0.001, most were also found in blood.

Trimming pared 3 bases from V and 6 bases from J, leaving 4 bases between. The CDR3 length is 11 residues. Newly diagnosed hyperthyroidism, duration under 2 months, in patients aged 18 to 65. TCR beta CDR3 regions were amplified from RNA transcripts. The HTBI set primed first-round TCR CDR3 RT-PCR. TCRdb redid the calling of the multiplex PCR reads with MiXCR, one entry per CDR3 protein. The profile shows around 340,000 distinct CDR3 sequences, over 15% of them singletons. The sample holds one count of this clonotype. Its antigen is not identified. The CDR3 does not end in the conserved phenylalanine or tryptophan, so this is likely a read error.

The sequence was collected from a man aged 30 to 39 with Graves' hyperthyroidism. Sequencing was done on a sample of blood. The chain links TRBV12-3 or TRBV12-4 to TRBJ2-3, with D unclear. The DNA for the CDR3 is TGTGCCAGCAGTTTCCGGGATACGCAGTATCTT. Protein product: CASSFRDTQYL.